One and the same sample provided the 25 T cell receptor beta chains below, sequenced in a study of T cells after yellow fever vaccination. TCRdb re-called the 5' RACE reads with MiXCR, one entry per CDR3 protein. The data hold just under 600,000 distinct CDR3 sequences, with roughly 13% observed a single time. The sample consisted of PBMCs, taken on the day of the yellow fever booster vaccination. These receptors all stem from a man aged 25-45 years who received the YFV17D yellow fever vaccine.

This rearrangement joins TRBV30 to TRBJ1-1, with D maybe TRBD1 (6 bases). The CDR3 has 14 residues. Germline CDR1 and CDR2: GTSNPN and SVGIG (reference sequence). V was trimmed by 3 bases and J by 2 bases, leaving 13 bases between them. CDR3 sequence: CAWRALDRNTEAFF. The CDR3, as DNA: TGTGCCTGGAGAGCTCTGGACAGAAACACTGAAGCTTTCTTT. The full variable domain, in which reference TRBV30 and TRBJ1-1 provide the parts outside the CDR3, is SQTIHQWPATLVQPVGSPLSLECTVEGTSNPNLYWYRQAAGRGLQLLFYSVGIGQISSEVPQNLSASRPQDRQFILSSKKLLLSDSGFYLCAWRALDRNTEAFFGQGTRLTVV.

This clonotype has just a few counts. This rearrangement joins TRBV18 to TRBJ1-2; D call uncertain. There are 12 residues in the CDR3. Germline V CDR1 and CDR2: KGHSH, LQKENI. V was pared by 1 base and J by 8 bases, with 8 bases between. As DNA, the CDR3 is TGTGCCAGCTCACCACGAGCGGGCGGCTACACCTTC. This codes for CASSPRAGGYTF. Looking up the rest from reference TRBV18 and TRBJ1-2 gives the full variable domain: NAGVMQNPRHLVRRRGQEARLRCSPMKGHSHVYWYRQLPEEGLKFMVYLQKENIIDESGMPKERFSAEFPKEGPSILRIQQVVRGDSAAYFCASSPRAGGYTFGSGTRLTVV.

At least ten counts were recorded for this clonotype. This chain connects TRBV20-1 to TRBJ2-1, with D perhaps TRBD2 (6 bases). Trimming left V 3 bases short and J 8 bases short, with 14 bases between. Germline V CDR1 and CDR2: DFQATT, SNEGSKA (reference sequence). CDR3 length: 13 amino acids. The CDR3, as DNA: TGCAGTGCTAGCGTAGGACCGGGGGATGAGCAGTTCTTC. It encodes CSASVGPGDEQFF.

This clonotype has only a few counts. This chain connects TRBV14 to TRBJ2-2; D is unresolved. From germline, CDR1 is SGHDN and CDR2 FVKESK. CDR3 length equals 16 residues. With 0 bases removed from V and 5 bases from J, the gap between germline ends came to 13 bases. The CDR3 protein is CASSQEALLRTGELFF. CDR3 in DNA: TGTGCCAGCAGCCAAGAGGCCCTTCTCAGAACCGGGGAGCTGTTTTTT.

In this sample, this clonotype turned up many times. An end of the junction does not agree with germline; a read error may underlie this. The chain employs TRBV5-1 and TRBJ2-5; D not resolved. The germline V gene encodes CDR1 SGHRS and CDR2 YFSETQ. CDR3 size: 13 residues. The CDR3 protein is CASSLGSGETQYF. Here the CDR3 DNA reads TGTGCCAGCAGCTTGGGTTCGGGAGAGACCCAGTACTTC.

This clonotype was detected a few times. This rearrangement joins TRBV29-1 to TRBJ1-5; 9 bases align to TRBD1. Germline values: CDR1 SQVTM, CDR2 ANQGSEA. The CDR3 is made up of 14 amino acids. V was clipped by 6 bases and J by 6 bases; unmatched bases: 9. This CDR3 reads CSVTGTGFTQPQHF. Written as DNA, the CDR3 is TGCAGCGTGACCGGGACAGGGTTTACTCAGCCCCAGCATTTT.

The rearrangement uses TRBV7-3 and TRBJ2-1, with 12 bases identical to TRBD2. CDR3 length equals 16 residues. Germline assignment: CDR1 SGHTA and CDR2 FQGTGA. The V gene end was trimmed by 4 bases and the J gene end by 8 bases; junction bases not matched to a gene: 9. The CDR3 DNA reads as TGTGCCAGCAGCTCCTCGACTAGCGGGAGTATCCATGAGCAGTTCTTC. Residues: CASSSSTSGSIHEQFF. The full variable domain, in which reference TRBV7-3 and TRBJ2-1 provide the parts outside the CDR3, is GAGVSQTPSNKVTEKGKYVELRCDPISGHTALYWYRQSLGQGPEFLIYFQGTGAADDSGLPNDRFFAVRPEGSVSTLKIQRTERGDSAVYLCASSSSTSGSIHEQFFGPGTRLTVL.

The gene calls are TRBV6-1 and TRBJ2-2, with 8 positions matching TRBD1. The trim removed 6 bases at V and 3 bases at J, leaving 3 bases unmatched. The CDR3 spans 14 residues. Germline V CDR1 and CDR2: MNHNS, SASEGT. CDR3 DNA sequence: TGTGCCAGCAGGCCGACAGGGGACACCGGGGAGCTGTTTTTT. Its protein is CASRPTGDTGELFF.

This clonotype was seen only a few times. The genes are TRBV18 and TRBJ1-1; TRBD1 matches 11 bases. Germline V gives CDR1 KGHSH, CDR2 LQKENI. Germline trimming cut 6 bases from V and 5 bases from J; bases unmatched to any gene: 11. The CDR3 covers 16 residues. This CDR3 reads CASSPTKDRGRTEAFF. The DNA for the CDR3 is TGTGCCAGCTCCCCGACGAAGGACAGGGGGCGAACTGAAGCTTTCTTT. Using reference TRBV18 and TRBJ1-1 for the parts outside the CDR3, the full variable domain is NAGVMQNPRHLVRRRGQEARLRCSPMKGHSHVYWYRQLPEEGLKFMVYLQKENIIDESGMPKERFSAEFPKEGPSILRIQQVVRGDSAAYFCASSPTKDRGRTEAFFGQGTRLTVV.

This clonotype was picked up a small number of times. This chain connects TRBV18 to TRBJ2-5, with TRBD2 as a possible D gene (6 bases). Germline V CDR1 and CDR2: KGHSH, LQKENI. Trimming took off 4 bases at V and 3 bases at J, with 9 bases between the two ends. This CDR3 has 13 amino acids. The CDR3 here is CASSRPGEETQYF. The CDR3 DNA follows: TGTGCCAGCTCACGACCGGGAGAAGAGACCCAGTACTTC.

This sequence joins TRBV4-3 and TRBJ2-1; 7 bases line up with TRBD1. Germline assignment: CDR1 LGHNA and CDR2 YSLEER. J gave up 7 bases and V 3 bases, and 12 bases lay outside the gene matches. The CDR3 spans 16 residues. This CDR3 reads CASSQEANPRGNEQFF. The CDR3 nucleotides are TGCGCCAGCAGCCAGGAGGCTAACCCCAGGGGGAATGAGCAGTTCTTC.

This clonotype has only a few counts. The chain joins TRBV4-3 to TRBJ2-2, with TRBD1 matching over 9 bases. CDR3 length: 19 amino acids. Looked up from germline, CDR1 is LGHNA and CDR2 is YSLEER. V gave up 1 base and J gave up 5 bases; unmatched junction bases: 14. CDR3 protein: CASSQALYHRGRRTGELFF. CDR3 DNA: TGCGCCAGCAGCCAAGCCCTTTATCACAGGGGGCGACGGACCGGGGAGCTGTTTTTT.

The rearrangement joins TRBV4-2 to TRBJ2-6, with a tentative D call TRBD2 (5 bases). This CDR3 is built from 17 residues. The V and J ends lost 8 bases and 0 bases respectively, with 17 bases between them. Germline values: CDR1 LGHNA, CDR2 YNFKEQ. The CDR3 is CASGSGVGISGANVLTF. The CDR3 DNA reads as TGTGCCAGCGGCTCCGGGGTGGGGATCTCTGGGGCCAACGTCCTGACTTTC.

The rearrangement joins TRBV20-1 to TRBJ1-2; D not resolved. CDR1 and CDR2 (germline): DFQATT, SNEGSKA (reference sequence). The CDR3 runs 11 residues. The germline V and J ends were trimmed by 3 bases and 9 bases, with 11 bases remaining between them. CDR3 amino acids: CSASYSDRYTF. DNA of the CDR3: TGCAGTGCTAGCTACAGCGATCGCTACACCTTC.

The DNA of the CDR3 is TGTGCCAGCAGCCTCTCAGGGACTAGCGGGAGGAAGTTCTTC. This sequence encodes CASSLSGTSGRKFF. This chain links TRBV7-9 with TRBJ2-1; TRBD2 matches at 15 bases. V lost 5 bases to trimming and J lost 14 bases; unmatched junction nucleotides: 7. This CDR3 spans 14 amino acids. Germline CDR1 and CDR2: SEHNR and FQNEAQ (reference sequence).

This clonotype was recorded a few times. V is TRBV7-2 and J is TRBJ2-5; a weak D match, TRBD2 (6 bases). CDR1 is SGHTA and CDR2 is FQGNSA in the germline V gene. The CDR3 spans 16 residues. Trimming pared 0 bases from V and 3 bases from J, leaving 14 bases between. As DNA, the CDR3 is TGTGCCAGCAGCTTAGCGGGGAGCGGGCCCGAAGAGACCCAGTACTTC. Protein: CASSLAGSGPEETQYF.

The genes are TRBV6-1 and TRBJ2-6; D is unclear. This CDR3 is built from 20 residues. Trimming took off 5 bases at V and 0 bases at J, with 23 bases between the two ends. Per germline, CDR1 MNHNS and CDR2 SASEGT. CDR3 loop: CASSKNPPIPGNSGANVLTF. In DNA, the CDR3 is TGTGCCAGCAGTAAAAACCCGCCCATTCCAGGAAACTCTGGGGCCAACGTCCTGACTTTC.

In this sample, this clonotype turned up a few times. V and J are TRBV29-1 and TRBJ2-1; perhaps TRBD1 as D (6 bases). CDR1 and CDR2 (germline): SQVTM, ANQGSEA. This CDR3 has 15 residues. Deletions cut 1 base from V and 2 bases from J, with 12 bases between. The CDR3 spells CSVEGPRGPYNEQFF. DNA of the CDR3: TGCAGCGTTGAAGGGCCCAGGGGTCCCTACAATGAGCAGTTCTTC.

There are a few counts of this clonotype. This chain uses TRBV12-3 or TRBV12-4 with TRBJ1-1, with D hard to call. CDR3 length equals 13 residues. V lost 8 bases and J 1 base, leaving 11 bases between the germline ends. The DNA of the CDR3 is TGTGCCAGCCAGAGGACGGCGAACACTGAAGCTTTCTTT. Protein product: CASQRTANTEAFF.

This clonotype was recorded a few times. The V gene is TRBV9, the J gene TRBJ2-1; 9 nucleotides align to TRBD1. This CDR3 contains 16 residues. CDR1 is SGDLS and CDR2 is YYNGEE in the germline V gene. J lost 7 bases, V lost 3 bases, and 11 bases had no gene match. CDR3 sequence reads: CASSERGQGKGNEQFF. The CDR3 DNA follows: TGTGCCAGCAGCGAAAGGGGACAGGGAAAAGGGAATGAGCAGTTCTTC.

The chain is built from TRBV15 and TRBJ2-1; D unresolved. In germline, CDR1 is LNHNV, CDR2 YYDKDF (reference sequence). CDR3 length: 15 amino acids. Trimming took off 5 bases at V and 4 bases at J, with 15 bases between the two ends. CDR3 region: CATSRPAVSYNEQFF. CDR3 nucleotides: TGTGCCACCAGCCGACCGGCTGTCTCATACAATGAGCAGTTCTTC.

The chain combines TRBV11-1 with TRBJ2-1; D ambiguous. V was pared by 2 bases and J by 9 bases, with 14 bases between. The CDR3 sequence is 14 residues long. Germline CDR1 reads SGHAT; CDR2 reads FQDESV (reference sequence). The CDR3 bases are TGTGCCAGCAGCTTAAGTCCTCGAGGTGGTGAGCAGTTCTTC. It codes for CASSLSPRGGEQFF.

The sample holds many counts of this clonotype. J is TRBJ2-3 and V is TRBV5-6, with TRBD2 matching over 13 bases. Germline loops: CDR1 SGHDT, CDR2 YYEEEE. V was clipped by 4 bases and J by 6 bases; unmatched bases: 17. This CDR3 spans 19 amino acids. The DNA for the CDR3 is TGTGCCAGCAGCCCTACCGGAACTAGCGGGAGGGCCTCTAGGGATACGCAGTATTTT. It codes for CASSPTGTSGRASRDTQYF. The variable domain in full, with the rest retrieved from reference TRBV5-6 and TRBJ2-3, is DAGVTQSPTHLIKTRGQQVTLRCSPKSGHDTVSWYQQALGQGPQFIFQYYEEEERQRGNFPDRFSGHQFPNYSSELNVNALLLGDSALYLCASSPTGTSGRASRDTQYFGPGTRLTVL.

V is TRBV12-3 or TRBV12-4 and J is TRBJ2-5, with 8 positions matching TRBD2. After removal of 5 bases from V and 3 bases from J, the junction contained 11 bases not matched to a gene. The CDR3 is 16 amino acids. The CDR3 DNA is TGTGCCAGCAGTCCCGTGGGACTAGTAACGAAAGAGACCCAGTACTTC. Protein product: CASSPVGLVTKETQYF.

This rearrangement joins TRBV20-1 to TRBJ1-1, with D unclear. V was cut by 2 bases and J by 2 bases, with 18 bases left in between. The CDR3 is made up of 16 amino acids. Germline V lookup: CDR1 DFQATT, CDR2 SNEGSKA (reference sequence). CDR3 DNA: TGCAGTGCTAGACGAAGGATCCAACGGGGAAACACTGAAGCTTTCTTT. Its translation is CSARRRIQRGNTEAFF.